Listed here are 20 T cell receptor beta chains from one sample, sequenced in a study of shared clonotypes between healthy human individuals. In the naive CD8 group, cells lacked CD45RO and were positively selected for CCR7, so terminally differentiated effector memory CD45RA+ cells were left out. Sequencing was performed with immunoSEQ multiplex PCR; in TCRdb, only in-frame clones are kept and a portion is missing. The table includes about 680,000 clones, roughly nine tenths detected once. Sequencing used naive CD8+ T cells sorted from blood. These receptors all come from a man aged 25-45 years in good health.

With regard to this clone: Other DNA sequences within the sample encode an identical CDR3. V and J are TRBV19 and TRBJ2-7, with D possibly being TRBD2 (6 bases). Per germline, CDR1 LNHDA and CDR2 SQIVND (reference sequence). V lost 5 bases and J 2 bases, leaving 10 bases between the germline ends. The CDR3 loop spans 13 amino acids. The CDR3 DNA follows: TGTGCCAGTAGTCCCGGACTAACCTACGAGCAGTACTTC. Translated: CASSPGLTYEQYF.

The gene calls are TRBV9 and TRBJ2-2; perhaps TRBD2 as D (7 bases). V lost 4 bases and J lost 6, with 25 bases in between. CDR1 and CDR2 from the germline V gene are SGDLS and YYNGEE. The CDR3 runs to 18 residues. The CDR3 nucleotides are TGTGCCAGCAGCACCGAAATAGGGGGGACTATGACTTCCGGGGAGCTGTTTTTT. Translation: CASSTEIGGTMTSGELFF.

The chain links TRBV6-5 to TRBJ2-1; 7 nucleotides line up with TRBD1. With 0 bases clipped from V and 7 bases from J, the junction kept 6 bases outside the gene matches. Germline-derived CDR1 and CDR2 are MNHEY and SVGAGI. There are 15 residues in the CDR3. The CDR3 spells CASSYSEDRMNEQFF. Written as DNA, the CDR3 is TGTGCCAGCAGTTACTCGGAGGACAGGATGAATGAGCAGTTCTTC.

V and J are TRBV15 and TRBJ2-7; 7 bases align to TRBD1. The CDR3 is 14 residues long. With 5 bases clipped from V and 1 base from J, the junction kept 5 bases outside the gene matches. CDR1 is LNHNV, CDR2 YYDKDF, per germline (reference sequence). CDR3 DNA: TGTGCCACCAGCGGTGACAGGGCGTCCTACGAGCAGTACTTC. Translation: CATSGDRASYEQYF. Looking up the rest from reference TRBV15 and TRBJ2-7 gives the full variable domain: DAMVIQNPRYQVTQFGKPVTLSCSQTLNHNVMYWYQQKSSQAPKLLFHYYDKDFNNEADTPDNFQSRRPNTSFCFLDIRSPGLGDTAMYLCATSGDRASYEQYFGPGTRLTVT.

The chain carries TRBV7-9 and TRBJ1-5; D unclear. This CDR3 is built from 14 residues. V was cut by 2 bases and J by 6 bases, with 11 bases left in between. CDR1 SEHNR and CDR2 FQNEAQ come from the germline V gene (reference sequence). CDR3 DNA: TGTGCCAGCAGCTTATACGGGGAGGCTCAGCCCCAGCATTTT. This gives the protein CASSLYGEAQPQHF.

The rearrangement joins TRBV30 to TRBJ2-1, with unresolved D. Germline loops: CDR1 GTSNPN, CDR2 SVGIG (reference sequence). This CDR3 has 8 residues. CDR3 loop: CASNEQFF. In DNA form, the CDR3 reads TGTGCTTCCAATGAGCAGTTCTTC.

The chain uses TRBV15 and TRBJ2-1; 10 positions match TRBD2. Per germline, CDR1 LNHNV and CDR2 YYDKDF (reference sequence). The CDR3 covers 16 residues. The trim removed 0 bases at V and 4 bases at J, leaving 3 bases unmatched. CDR3 nucleotides: TGTGCCACCAGCAGAGAAGCGGGAGGGGTATACAATGAGCAGTTCTTC. Its protein is CATSREAGGVYNEQFF.

The chain uses TRBV9 and TRBJ2-2; TRBD2 agrees at 14 bases. CDR1 SGDLS and CDR2 YYNGEE come from the germline V gene. Trimming cost V 2 bases and J 7 bases; bases outside gene matches: 19. The CDR3 covers 21 residues. The CDR3 reads CASSVPSMESGLAGAIGELFF. Written as DNA, the CDR3 is TGTGCCAGCAGCGTCCCGAGTATGGAGTCGGGACTAGCGGGAGCGATCGGGGAGCTGTTTTTT.

This sequence joins TRBV13 and TRBJ2-5; TRBD2 agrees at 11 bases. J gave up 3 bases and V 4 bases, and 1 base lay outside the gene matches. This CDR3 has 14 amino acids. The V gene's germline CDR1 is PRHDT and CDR2 FYEKMQ (reference sequence). The CDR3 coding sequence is TGTGCCAGCAGCTGGGGACTAGCGGAAGAGACCCAGTACTTC. Its protein is CASSWGLAEETQYF. The full variable domain, its missing parts supplied by reference TRBV13 and TRBJ2-5, is AAGVIQSPRHLIKEKRETATLKCYPIPRHDTVYWYQQGPGQDPQFLISFYEKMQSDKGSIPDRFSAQQFSDYHSELNMSSLELGDSALYFCASSWGLAEETQYFGPGTRLLVL.

The J gene is TRBJ2-5, the V gene TRBV7-8; the D gene is possibly TRBD1 (5 bases). The V and J ends lost 5 bases and 3 bases respectively, with 13 bases between them. The germline gives CDR1 SGHVS, CDR2 FQNEAQ. CDR3 length equals 14 residues. The CDR3 here is CASSLRTLKETQYF. Written as DNA, the CDR3 is TGTGCCAGCAGCCTCCGGACACTTAAAGAGACCCAGTACTTC. Drawing the rest from reference TRBV7-8 and TRBJ2-5, the complete variable domain is GAGVSQSPRYKVAKRGQDVALRCDPISGHVSLFWYQQALGQGPEFLTYFQNEAQLDKSGLPSDRFFAERPEGSVSTLKIQRTQQEDSAVYLCASSLRTLKETQYFGPGTRLLVL.

V and J are TRBV11-3 and TRBJ1-2; possibly TRBD1 for D (5 bases). The germline V gene encodes CDR1 SGHNT and CDR2 YENEEA. V lost 5 bases to trimming and J lost 2 bases, with 18 bases between them. This CDR3 is built from 16 residues. The CDR3 sequence: CASSLTTGTDNYGYTF. The DNA of the CDR3 is TGTGCCAGCAGCCTCACCACCGGGACGGACAACTATGGCTACACCTTC.

This chain connects TRBV7-9 to TRBJ2-4; 9 bases fit TRBD1. Germline V gene sequence: CDR1 SEHNR, CDR2 FQNEAQ (reference sequence). Trimming removed 11 bases from V and 6 bases from J; junction bases left unmatched: 5. The CDR3 runs to 12 residues. CDR3 in amino acids: CAAEGQGNIQYF. The CDR3 nucleotides read TGTGCCGCCGAGGGACAGGGAAACATTCAGTACTTC.

V gene TRBV7-9 combines with J gene TRBJ2-6; 9 bases are a match to TRBD1. CDR3 length: 18 amino acids. Germline CDR1 and CDR2: SEHNR and FQNEAQ (reference sequence). Unmatched junction bases numbered 7, after V lost 4 bases and J lost 0 bases. DNA for the CDR3: TGTGCCAGCAGCTGGGAGACAGGGGGTAGCTCTGGGGCCAACGTCCTGACTTTC. Its protein product is CASSWETGGSSGANVLTF. The full variable domain, rest sourced from reference TRBV7-9 and TRBJ2-6, is DTGVSQNPRHKITKRGQNVTFRCDPISEHNRLYWYRQTLGQGPEFLTYFQNEAQLEKSRLLSDRFSAERPKGSFSTLEIQRTEQGDSAMYLCASSWETGGSSGANVLTFGAGSRLTVL.

This clone was picked up a small number of times. The sample contains more than one DNA sequence encoding this CDR3. The chain recombines TRBV5-5 with TRBJ2-7; D unresolved. This CDR3 comprises 11 residues. Trimming removed 0 bases at V and 3 bases at J, with 1 base between. From germline, CDR1 is SGHKS and CDR2 YYEKEE (reference sequence). CDR3 nucleotides: TGTGCCAGCAGCTTGGGCTACGAGCAGTACTTC. This gives the protein CASSLGYEQYF.

This clone has just one count. The chain employs TRBV27 and TRBJ2-1; D remains ambiguous. This CDR3 region has 18 residues. V was shortened by 7 bases and J by 8 bases, with 30 bases between the two germline ends. The germline V gene has CDR1 MNHEY and CDR2 SMNVEV (reference sequence). The CDR3 reads CASTQSLGSLRSGYEQFF. CDR3 bases: TGTGCCAGCACCCAGTCTCTTGGTAGTCTTAGGAGTGGTTATGAGCAGTTCTTC.

V is TRBV19 and J is TRBJ2-7, with TRBD2 as a possible D gene (5 bases). Trimming left V 0 bases short and J 5 bases short, with 11 bases between. This CDR3 is built from 14 residues. Germline lookup yields CDR1 LNHDA and CDR2 SQIVND (reference sequence). The CDR3 nucleotides read TGTGCCAGTAGTATAGACCCAGACGGGAACGAGCAGTACTTC. Its translation is CASSIDPDGNEQYF.

The V call is TRBV7-9, the J call TRBJ2-7; the D is unclear. V was shortened by 5 bases and J by 2 bases, with 10 bases between the two germline ends. Germline V gene data show CDR1 as SEHNR and CDR2 as FQNEAQ (reference sequence). The CDR3 loop spans 13 amino acids. This chain's CDR3 is CASSATHTYEQYF. CDR3 nucleotide sequence: TGTGCCAGCAGCGCGACCCATACCTACGAGCAGTACTTC.

The genes are TRBV7-2 and TRBJ2-3, with 9 bases aligning to TRBD2. The CDR3 extends over 16 amino acids. Trimming at V came to 3 bases and at J to 1 base, leaving 5 bases not matched to a gene. Germline assignment: CDR1 SGHTA and CDR2 FQGNSA. CDR3: CASSFRLAGRTDTQYF. CDR3 nucleotides: TGTGCCAGCAGCTTCCGCCTAGCGGGACGCACAGATACGCAGTATTTT.

Written as DNA, the CDR3 is TGTGCCAGCAGCTTGGCCCCGGGAATAAGCTATGGCTACACCTTC. Protein sequence: CASSLAPGISYGYTF. This chain joins TRBV5-6 and TRBJ1-2; no clear D gene. Germline V gene data show CDR1 as SGHDT and CDR2 as YYEEEE. The CDR3 consists of 15 residues. V was clipped by 0 bases and J by 4 bases, with 13 bases between them.

The CDR3 spells CASSLGVGLAGRHTDTQYF. CDR3 sequence (DNA): TGTGCCAGCAGCTTAGGGGTGGGGCTAGCGGGACGCCACACAGATACGCAGTATTTT. The chain is built from TRBV7-2 and TRBJ2-3, with 9 positions matching TRBD2. The junction had 13 bases not matched to a gene; V was cut back by 1 base and J by 2 bases. The CDR3 loop spans 19 amino acids. Germline V gene lookup returns CDR1 SGHTA and CDR2 FQGNSA.